The 25 T cell receptor beta chains presented below share a single source sample, sequenced in a study of blood T cell repertoires in COVID-19. The protocol was immunoSEQ multiplex PCR, while the TCRdb copy is restricted to in-frame clones and leaves out a portion. The sample holds about 140,000 clones, 84% seen once. Sequences were obtained from peripheral blood. These receptors all stem from a man aged 25-45 years with COVID-19, enrolled during active disease.

The chain is built from TRBV5-4 and TRBJ2-7, with D possibly matching TRBD2 (5 bases). V lost 0 bases and J lost 3, with 13 bases in between. Per the germline V gene, CDR1 is SGHNT and CDR2 is YYREEE (reference sequence). This CDR3 has 15 residues. The CDR3 DNA follows: TGTGCCAGCAGCTTGGCAGCGGACCCTCGCTACGAGCAGTACTTC. This sequence encodes CASSLAADPRYEQYF. Full variable domain (remainder filled in from reference TRBV5-4 and TRBJ2-7): ETGVTQSPTHLIKTRGQQVTLRCSSQSGHNTVSWYQQALGQGPQFIFQYYREEENGRGNFPPRFSGLQFPNYSSELNVNALELDDSALYLCASSLAADPRYEQYFGPGTRLTVT.

The rearrangement links TRBV5-3 to TRBJ2-7; D is possibly TRBD2 (7 bases). TRBV5-3 has ORF status, its function being uncertain. Trimming removed 0 bases at V and 3 bases at J, with 13 bases between. The CDR3 is 15 residues long. In DNA, the CDR3 is TGTGCCAGAAGCTTGGCGGTGGGGGGGCTCTACGAGCAGTACTTC. This codes for CARSLAVGGLYEQYF.

J is TRBJ1-2 and V is TRBV28; the D is unclear. This CDR3 is built from 14 residues. Germline V gene sequence: CDR1 MDHEN, CDR2 SYDVKM. V was pared by 1 base and J by 0 bases, with 6 bases between. Here the CDR3 reads CASSLYGANYGYTF. The CDR3 DNA sequence: TGTGCCAGCAGTTTATACGGAGCTAACTATGGCTACACCTTC.

The chain couples TRBV5-4 to TRBJ2-3, with 9 positions matching TRBD2. With V trimmed by 2 bases and J by 5 bases, 6 bases remained unmatched. The CDR3 spans 15 residues. CDR1 is SGHNT, CDR2 YYREEE, per germline (reference sequence). The CDR3 region is CASSFLSGSGDTQYF. DNA of the CDR3: TGTGCCAGCAGCTTCCTTAGCGGGAGTGGAGATACGCAGTATTTT.

V is TRBV11-2 and J is TRBJ2-1; 8 bases are shared with TRBD1. The germline V gene has CDR1 SGHAT and CDR2 FQNNGV. The CDR3 sequence is 16 residues long. The junction had 14 bases not matched to a gene; V was cut back by 7 bases and J by 6 bases. This chain's CDR3 is CASIETVRTGSNEQFF. The CDR3 DNA follows: TGTGCCAGCATCGAGACGGTCCGGACAGGGTCCAATGAGCAGTTCTTC.

This clone has just one count. The chain has TRBV12-5 and TRBJ2-5; no clear D. Germline V gene data show CDR1 as LGHNT and CDR2 as FRNRAP. Trimming removed 3 bases from V and 1 base from J, with 9 bases in between. The CDR3 runs 14 residues. The CDR3 nucleotides read TGTGCTAGTGGTTTACGCAGGTGCCAAGAGACCCAGTACTTC. Translating gives CASGLRRCQETQYF.

V is TRBV6-6 and J is TRBJ1-5; 8 bases match TRBD1. Germline CDR1 reads MNHNY; CDR2 reads SVGAGI (reference sequence). CDR3 length equals 14 residues. The trim removed 7 bases at V and 3 bases at J, leaving 5 bases unmatched. The CDR3 DNA is TGTGCCAGCATCACAGGGGGGATCAATCAGCCCCAGCATTTT. Translation: CASITGGINQPQHF.

The chain carries TRBV7-2 and TRBJ1-1; TRBD1 might be the D (5 bases). V shed 1 base and J shed 7 bases, with 10 bases lying between them. This CDR3 region has 13 residues. CDR1 SGHTA and CDR2 FQGNSA come from the germline V gene. DNA for the CDR3: TGTGCCAGCAGCTTAGTAGGGGAGGGTGAAGCTTTCTTT. It encodes CASSLVGEGEAFF.

The gene calls are TRBV6-5 and TRBJ2-2; weak D call: TRBD1 (5 bases). Trimming stripped 8 bases from V and 4 bases from J, with 17 bases between. Germline V gene sequence: CDR1 MNHEY, CDR2 SVGAGI. CDR3 size: 15 residues. CDR3 nucleotides: TGTGCCAGCCAAATGGGCAGGGTATTCACCGGGGAGCTGTTTTTT. The encoded protein is CASQMGRVFTGELFF.

The chain carries TRBV19 and TRBJ1-2, with TRBD1 as a possible D gene (5 bases). Germline V gives CDR1 LNHDA, CDR2 SQIVND (reference sequence). Trimming removed 6 bases at V and 3 bases at J, with 14 bases between. The CDR3 is 14 amino acids. The CDR3 sequence: CASRSPGIYYGYTF. The CDR3 bases are TGTGCCAGTAGGTCGCCAGGGATTTACTATGGCTACACCTTC. Combining the CDR3 with reference TRBV19 and TRBJ1-2 gives the whole variable domain DGGITQSPKYLFRKEGQNVTLSCEQNLNHDAMYWYRQDPGQGLRLIYYSQIVNDFQKGDIAEGYSVSREKKESFPLTVTSAQKNPTAFYLCASRSPGIYYGYTFGSGTRLTVV.

This clone has a single count. This rearrangement joins TRBV18 to TRBJ1-5, with TRBD1 matching over 7 bases. The CDR3 sequence is 15 residues long. Germline CDR1 is KGHSH and CDR2 is LQKENI. Unmatched junction bases numbered 7, after V lost 3 bases and J lost 5 bases. The CDR3 nucleotides are TGTGCCAGCTCACCTACGGGACAGTCCGATCAGCCCCAGCATTTT. Its translation is CASSPTGQSDQPQHF.

This rearrangement joins TRBV29-1 to TRBJ1-1; TRBD1 might be the D (5 bases). This CDR3 has 13 amino acids. The V end lost 7 bases, the J end lost 4 bases, and 16 bases lay between the germline ends. The germline CDR1 and CDR2 sequences are SQVTM and ANQGSEA. CDR3 coding DNA: TGCAGCGCCCTGGGGGGACTGCGCACTGAAGCTTTCTTT. Residues: CSALGGLRTEAFF.

Only a few counts were recorded for this clone. The rearrangement joins TRBV19 to TRBJ2-2; D is ambiguous. CDR1 and CDR2 from the germline V gene are LNHDA and SQIVND (reference sequence). Trimming removed 3 bases from V and 5 bases from J, with 7 bases in between. The CDR3 contains 13 residues. The CDR3 coding sequence is TGTGCCAGTAGTATTCAAGCAACCGGGGAGCTGTTTTTT. This translates into CASSIQATGELFF.

This clone has just one count. The chain uses TRBV29-1 and TRBJ2-3, with a weak D call TRBD1 (5 bases). The CDR3 is 13 residues long. V was trimmed by 6 bases and J by 3 bases, leaving 13 bases between them. CDR1 is SQVTM and CDR2 is ANQGSEA in the germline V gene. The CDR3 region has the DNA TGCAGCGTCCAGAGGCAGGGAACAGATACGCAGTATTTT. As protein: CSVQRQGTDTQYF.

The CDR3 here is CASTGQGSLYEQYF. The DNA for the CDR3 is TGTGCCAGCACCGGACAGGGGTCCTTATACGAGCAGTACTTC. This chain uses TRBV28 with TRBJ2-7, with 9 bases aligning to TRBD1. CDR3 size: 14 residues. J gave up 4 bases and V 7 bases, and 8 bases lay outside the gene matches. In germline, CDR1 is MDHEN, CDR2 SYDVKM.

This clone was counted between two and nine times. V is TRBV2 and J is TRBJ2-1, with D possibly TRBD1 on 8 matching bases. Germline-derived CDR1 and CDR2 are SNHLY and FYNNEI. V lost 5 bases to trimming and J lost 9 bases, with 14 bases between them. This CDR3 comprises 13 residues. CDR3 protein: CASSYTGGAEQFF. In DNA form, the CDR3 reads TGTGCCAGCAGTTACACAGGGGGGGCTGAGCAGTTCTTC.

The V gene is TRBV5-6, the J gene TRBJ2-2; 8 positions match TRBD1. In germline, CDR1 is SGHDT, CDR2 YYEEEE. The CDR3 is 16 amino acids. The trim removed 3 bases at V and 8 bases at J, leaving 12 bases unmatched. CDR3 in DNA: TGTGCCAGCAGCTCCCGCGGCAGGGGGCGTCATGGGGAGCTGTTTTTT. It translates to CASSSRGRGRHGELFF.

This clone was detected once. The V and J genes are TRBV18 and TRBJ1-1; weak D call: TRBD1 (6 bases). CDR1 KGHSH and CDR2 LQKENI come from the germline V gene. The CDR3 spans 14 residues. Trimming pared 3 bases from V and 4 bases from J, leaving 12 bases between. For the CDR3, the DNA is TGTGCCAGCTCACCGAGGCAGGGGCGCACTGAAGCTTTCTTT. Translation gives CASSPRQGRTEAFF.

V gene TRBV19 combines with J gene TRBJ2-5; D is ambiguous. The CDR3 sequence is 15 residues long. From germline, CDR1 is LNHDA and CDR2 SQIVND (reference sequence). Trimming took off 4 bases at V and 6 bases at J, with 18 bases between the two ends. The CDR3 spells CASSTTARQVQTQYF. CDR3 nucleotide sequence: TGTGCCAGTAGTACCACCGCCCGGCAGGTTCAGACCCAGTACTTC.

The chain links TRBV7-2 to TRBJ2-1; 9 positions match TRBD1. J lost 14 bases, V lost 5 bases, and 10 bases had no gene match. This CDR3 has 13 amino acids. The germline V gene has CDR1 SGHTA and CDR2 FQGNSA. CDR3 sequence (DNA): TGTGCCAGCAGCACAGACAACCGGGACAGGGAGTTCTTC. Its translation is CASSTDNRDREFF.

The chain recombines TRBV18 with TRBJ2-7; 8 bases are shared with TRBD1. Per germline, CDR1 KGHSH and CDR2 LQKENI. V was pared by 5 bases and J by 1 base, with 7 bases of the junction left unmatched. CDR3 length: 15 amino acids. The DNA for the CDR3 is TGTGCCAGCTCATCAGGACAGGGAAGGTCCTACGAGCAGTACTTC. Its protein is CASSSGQGRSYEQYF.

V gene TRBV5-8 combines with J gene TRBJ2-1, with a tentative D call TRBD1 (5 bases). This CDR3 region has 15 residues. Germline CDR1 SGHTS, CDR2 YDEGEE. V was pared by 2 bases and J by 2 bases, with 11 bases between. The CDR3 loop is CASSFTGAPYNEQFF. As DNA, the CDR3 is TGTGCCAGCAGCTTCACAGGAGCCCCCTACAATGAGCAGTTCTTC.

The V gene is TRBV7-3, the J gene TRBJ2-3, with 9 bases fitting TRBD2. The length of the CDR3 is 15 residues. With 10 bases clipped from V and 4 bases from J, the junction kept 12 bases outside the gene matches. CDR1 SGHTA and CDR2 FQGTGA come from the germline V gene. In DNA form, the CDR3 reads TGTGCCACAAGCCAGGGGGGACTAGCTGCAGATACGCAGTATTTT. It encodes CATSQGGLAADTQYF.

The J gene is TRBJ1-3, the V gene TRBV7-6, with a tentative D call TRBD1 (6 bases). The germline V gene encodes CDR1 SGHVS and CDR2 FNYEAQ. Trimming took off 5 bases at V and 3 bases at J, with 8 bases between the two ends. This CDR3 has 13 amino acids. In DNA, the CDR3 is TGTGCCAGCAGCCCGACAGGTGGAAACACCATATATTTT. Protein sequence: CASSPTGGNTIYF.

The chain uses TRBV2 and TRBJ1-1; tentative D call: TRBD1 (6 bases). V was trimmed by 6 bases and J by 0 bases, leaving 11 bases between them. Germline loops: CDR1 SNHLY, CDR2 FYNNEI. The CDR3 loop spans 14 amino acids. CDR3 coding DNA: TGTGCCAGCAGAGATGACAGGTTGAACACTGAAGCTTTCTTT. Amino acids: CASRDDRLNTEAFF.